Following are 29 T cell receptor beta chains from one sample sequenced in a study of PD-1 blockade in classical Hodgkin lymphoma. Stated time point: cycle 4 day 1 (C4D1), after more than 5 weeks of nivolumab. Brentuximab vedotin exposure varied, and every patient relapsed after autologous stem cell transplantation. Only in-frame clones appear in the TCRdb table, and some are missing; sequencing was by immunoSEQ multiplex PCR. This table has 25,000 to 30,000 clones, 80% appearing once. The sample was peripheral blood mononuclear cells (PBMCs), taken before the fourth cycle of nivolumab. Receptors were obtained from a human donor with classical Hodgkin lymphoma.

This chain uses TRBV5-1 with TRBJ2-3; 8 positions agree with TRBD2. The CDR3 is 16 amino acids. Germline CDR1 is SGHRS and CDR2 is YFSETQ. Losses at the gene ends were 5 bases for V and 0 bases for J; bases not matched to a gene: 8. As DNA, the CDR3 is TGCGCCAGCAGACCCGTAGCGGGGCTAAGCACAGATACGCAGTATTTT. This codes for CASRPVAGLSTDTQYF.

CDR3 region: CASSSWTSGAETQYF. The CDR3 coding sequence is TGTGCCAGCAGCTCCTGGACTAGCGGTGCGGAGACCCAGTACTTC. The chain employs TRBV9 and TRBJ2-5; 10 nucleotides agree with TRBD2. There are 15 residues in the CDR3. Per germline, CDR1 SGDLS and CDR2 YYNGEE. V lost 4 bases, J lost 5 bases, and 8 bases stayed unmatched.

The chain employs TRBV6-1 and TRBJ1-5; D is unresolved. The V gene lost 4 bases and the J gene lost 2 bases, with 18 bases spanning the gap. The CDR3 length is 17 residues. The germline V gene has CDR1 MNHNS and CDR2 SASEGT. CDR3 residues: CASSARAGYLGNQPQHF. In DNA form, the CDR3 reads TGTGCCAGCAGTGCCAGAGCGGGGTATTTGGGCAATCAGCCCCAGCATTTT.

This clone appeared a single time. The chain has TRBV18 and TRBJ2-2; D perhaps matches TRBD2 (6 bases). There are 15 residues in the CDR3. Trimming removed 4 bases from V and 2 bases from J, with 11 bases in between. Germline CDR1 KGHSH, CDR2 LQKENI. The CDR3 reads CASSQSGPNTGELFF. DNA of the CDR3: TGTGCCAGCTCACAAAGCGGGCCAAACACCGGGGAGCTGTTTTTT.

In DNA, the CDR3 is TGTGCCAGCTCACTCACGAGGACAGCGGGACTTGAAAAACTGTTTTTT. Encoded protein: CASSLTRTAGLEKLFF. The chain uses TRBV18 and TRBJ1-4, with D maybe TRBD1 (6 bases). The CDR3 runs to 16 residues. The germline CDR1 and CDR2 sequences are KGHSH and LQKENI. V lost 4 bases and J 7 bases, leaving 19 bases between the germline ends.

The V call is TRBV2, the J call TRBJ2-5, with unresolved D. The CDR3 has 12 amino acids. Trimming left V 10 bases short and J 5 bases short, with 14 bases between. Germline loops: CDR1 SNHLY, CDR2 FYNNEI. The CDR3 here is CATRRVVETQYF. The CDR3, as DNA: TGTGCCACCCGAAGGGTGGTTGAGACCCAGTACTTC.

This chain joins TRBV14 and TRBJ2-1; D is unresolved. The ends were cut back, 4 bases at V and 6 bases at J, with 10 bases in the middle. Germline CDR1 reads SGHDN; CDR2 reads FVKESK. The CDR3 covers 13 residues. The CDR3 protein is CASSPFNLNEQFF. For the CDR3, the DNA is TGTGCCAGCAGCCCCTTTAACCTCAATGAGCAGTTCTTC.

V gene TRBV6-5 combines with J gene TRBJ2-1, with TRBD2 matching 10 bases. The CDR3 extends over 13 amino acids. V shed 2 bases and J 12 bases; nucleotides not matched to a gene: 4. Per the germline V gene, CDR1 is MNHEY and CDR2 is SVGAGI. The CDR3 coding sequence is TGTGCCAGCAGTTACCTAGCGGGAGCCCGGCAGTTCTTC. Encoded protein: CASSYLAGARQFF.

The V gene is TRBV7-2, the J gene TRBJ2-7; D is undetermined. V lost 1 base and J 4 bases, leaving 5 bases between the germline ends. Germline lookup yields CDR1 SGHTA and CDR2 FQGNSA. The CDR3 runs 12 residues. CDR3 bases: TGTGCCAGCAGCTTAGTCGGGTACGAGCAGTACTTC. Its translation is CASSLVGYEQYF.

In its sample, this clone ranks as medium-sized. CDR3 bases: TGTGCCAGTAGTTCCATGGCAGGTAATGAGCAGTTCTTC. Translation gives CASSSMAGNEQFF. V and J are TRBV19 and TRBJ2-1; no definite D call. In germline, CDR1 is LNHDA, CDR2 SQIVND (reference sequence). The V gene lost 5 bases and the J gene lost 7 bases, with 12 bases spanning the gap. CDR3 size: 13 residues.

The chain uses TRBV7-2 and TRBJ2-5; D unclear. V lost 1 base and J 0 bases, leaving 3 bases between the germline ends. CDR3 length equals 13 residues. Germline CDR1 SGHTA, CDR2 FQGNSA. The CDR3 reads CASSLVDQETQYF. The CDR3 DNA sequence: TGTGCCAGCAGCTTAGTAGACCAAGAGACCCAGTACTTC.

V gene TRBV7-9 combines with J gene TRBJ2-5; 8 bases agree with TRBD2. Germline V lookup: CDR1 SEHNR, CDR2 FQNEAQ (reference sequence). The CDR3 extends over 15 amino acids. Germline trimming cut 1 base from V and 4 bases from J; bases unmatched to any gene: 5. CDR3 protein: CASSLVNSGRETQYF. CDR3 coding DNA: TGTGCCAGCAGCTTAGTAAACAGCGGGAGAGAGACCCAGTACTTC. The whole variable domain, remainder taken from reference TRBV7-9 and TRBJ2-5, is DTGVSQNPRHKITKRGQNVTFRCDPISEHNRLYWYRQTLGQGPEFLTYFQNEAQLEKSRLLSDRFSAERPKGSFSTLEIQRTEQGDSAMYLCASSLVNSGRETQYFGPGTRLLVL.

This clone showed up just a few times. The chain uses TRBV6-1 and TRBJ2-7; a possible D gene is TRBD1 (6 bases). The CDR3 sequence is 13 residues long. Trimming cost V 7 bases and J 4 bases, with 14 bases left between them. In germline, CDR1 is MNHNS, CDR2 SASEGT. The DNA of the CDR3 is TGTGCCAGCAAGGGGACACCTTTATACGAGCAGTACTTC. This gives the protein CASKGTPLYEQYF.

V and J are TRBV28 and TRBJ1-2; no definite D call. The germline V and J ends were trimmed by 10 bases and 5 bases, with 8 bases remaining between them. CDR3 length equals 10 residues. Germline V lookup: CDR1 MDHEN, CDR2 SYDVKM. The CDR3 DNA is TGTGCCACCAAAGATTATGGCTACACCTTC. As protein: CATKDYGYTF.

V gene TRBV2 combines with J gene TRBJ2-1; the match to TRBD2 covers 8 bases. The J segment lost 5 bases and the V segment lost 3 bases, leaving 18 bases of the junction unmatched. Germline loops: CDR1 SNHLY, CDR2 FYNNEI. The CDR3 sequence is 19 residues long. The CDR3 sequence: CASSDILGLAQSFHNEQFF. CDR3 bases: TGTGCCAGCAGTGATATCCTTGGACTAGCACAATCTTTCCACAATGAGCAGTTCTTC.

CDR3 DNA: TGTGCCAGCAGTTACTCCCTAGCGCAACTATACGAGCAGTACTTC. Translation: CASSYSLAQLYEQYF. The V and J genes are TRBV6-5 and TRBJ2-7, with D perhaps TRBD2 (6 bases). V lost 0 bases and J lost 4, with 13 bases in between. Per germline, CDR1 MNHEY and CDR2 SVGAGI. This CDR3 is built from 15 residues.

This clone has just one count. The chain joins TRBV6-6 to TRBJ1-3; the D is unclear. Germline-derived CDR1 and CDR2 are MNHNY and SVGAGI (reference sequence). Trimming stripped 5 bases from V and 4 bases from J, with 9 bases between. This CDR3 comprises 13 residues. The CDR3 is CASSPGRGNTIYF. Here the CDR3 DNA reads TGTGCCAGCAGTCCCGGGAGGGGAAACACCATATATTTT.

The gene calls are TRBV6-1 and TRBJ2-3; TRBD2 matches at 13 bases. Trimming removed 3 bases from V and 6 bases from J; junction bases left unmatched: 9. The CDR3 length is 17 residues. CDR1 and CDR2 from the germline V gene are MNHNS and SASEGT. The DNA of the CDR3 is TGTGCCAGCAGTGATAAACTAGCGGGGGGGACGAGTGATACGCAGTATTTT. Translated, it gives CASSDKLAGGTSDTQYF.

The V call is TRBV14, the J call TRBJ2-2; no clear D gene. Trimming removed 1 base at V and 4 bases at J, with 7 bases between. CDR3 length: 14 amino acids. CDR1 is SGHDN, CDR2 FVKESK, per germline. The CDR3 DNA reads TGTGCCAGCAGCCAAGTCGCTGGCACCGGGGAGCTGTTTTTT. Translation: CASSQVAGTGELFF.

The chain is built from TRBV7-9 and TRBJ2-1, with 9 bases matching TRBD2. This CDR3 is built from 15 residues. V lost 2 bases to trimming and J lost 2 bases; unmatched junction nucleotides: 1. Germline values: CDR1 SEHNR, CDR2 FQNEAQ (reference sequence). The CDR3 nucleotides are TGTGCCAGCAGCTTATTAGCGGGAGCCTACAATGAGCAGTTCTTC. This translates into CASSLLAGAYNEQFF.

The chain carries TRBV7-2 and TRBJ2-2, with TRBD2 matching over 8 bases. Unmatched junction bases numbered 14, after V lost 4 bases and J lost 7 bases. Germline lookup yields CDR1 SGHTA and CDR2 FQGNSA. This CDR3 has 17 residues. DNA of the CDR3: TGTGCCAGCAGCTCCGGGATGGGCGGGAGGTCTATCGGGGAGCTGTTTTTT. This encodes CASSSGMGGRSIGELFF.

CDR3 nucleotide sequence: TGTGCCAGCCAAGGGACAGGGGGCACTGAAGCTTTCTTT. Its protein product is CASQGTGGTEAFF. This rearrangement joins TRBV18 to TRBJ1-1, with TRBD1 identical over 11 bases. V lost 8 bases and J lost 4; bases outside the gene matches: 3. Germline loops: CDR1 KGHSH, CDR2 LQKENI. The CDR3 contains 13 residues.

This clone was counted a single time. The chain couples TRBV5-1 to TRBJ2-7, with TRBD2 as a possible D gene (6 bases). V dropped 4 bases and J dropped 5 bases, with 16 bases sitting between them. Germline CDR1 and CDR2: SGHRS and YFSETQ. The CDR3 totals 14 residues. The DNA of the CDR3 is TGCGCCAGCAGCCCCGGGACTCAACCCCACGAGCAGTACTTC. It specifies CASSPGTQPHEQYF.

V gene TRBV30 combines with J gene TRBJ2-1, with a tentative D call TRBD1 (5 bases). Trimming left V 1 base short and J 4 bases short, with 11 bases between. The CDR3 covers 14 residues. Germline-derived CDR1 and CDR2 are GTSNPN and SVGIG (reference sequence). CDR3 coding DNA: TGTGCCTGGAGTGGAGGAGACAGATACAATGAGCAGTTCTTC. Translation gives CAWSGGDRYNEQFF.

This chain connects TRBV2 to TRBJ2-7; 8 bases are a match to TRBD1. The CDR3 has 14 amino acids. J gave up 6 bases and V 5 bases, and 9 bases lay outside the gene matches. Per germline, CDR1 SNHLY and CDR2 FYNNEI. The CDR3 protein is CASSFTGGRSEQYF. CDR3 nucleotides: TGTGCCAGCAGTTTTACAGGGGGTAGAAGCGAGCAGTACTTC.

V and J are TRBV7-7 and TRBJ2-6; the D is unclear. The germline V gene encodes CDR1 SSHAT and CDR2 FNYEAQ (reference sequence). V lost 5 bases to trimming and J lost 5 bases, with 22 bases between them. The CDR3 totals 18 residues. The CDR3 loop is CASSGWLVPQSRANVLTF. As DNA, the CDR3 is TGTGCCAGCAGCGGTTGGTTAGTGCCACAAAGTCGGGCCAACGTCCTGACTTTC.

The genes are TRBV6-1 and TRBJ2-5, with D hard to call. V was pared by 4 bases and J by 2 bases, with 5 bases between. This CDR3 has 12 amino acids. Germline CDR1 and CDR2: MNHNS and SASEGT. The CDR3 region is CASSASQETQYF. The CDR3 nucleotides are TGTGCCAGCAGTGCCAGTCAAGAGACCCAGTACTTC.

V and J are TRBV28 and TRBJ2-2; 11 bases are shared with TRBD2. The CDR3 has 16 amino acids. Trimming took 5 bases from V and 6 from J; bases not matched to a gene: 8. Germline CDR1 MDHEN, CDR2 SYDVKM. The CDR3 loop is CASSEIVGLAAGELFF. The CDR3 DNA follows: TGTGCCAGCAGTGAGATCGTGGGACTAGCGGCCGGGGAGCTGTTTTTT. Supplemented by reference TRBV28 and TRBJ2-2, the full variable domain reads DVKVTQSSRYLVKRTGEKVFLECVQDMDHENMFWYRQDPGLGLRLIYFSYDVKMKEKGDIPEGYSVSREKKERFSLILESASTNQTSMYLCASSEIVGLAAGELFFGEGSRLTVL.

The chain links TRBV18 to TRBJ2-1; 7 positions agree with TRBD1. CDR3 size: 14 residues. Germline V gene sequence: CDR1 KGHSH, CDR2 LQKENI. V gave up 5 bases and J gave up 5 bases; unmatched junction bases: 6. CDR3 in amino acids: CASSSPGTDNEQFF. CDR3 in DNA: TGTGCCAGCTCATCTCCCGGGACAGACAATGAGCAGTTCTTC.